The 17 T cell receptor beta chains below come from one sample, sequenced in a study of blood T cell repertoires in COVID-19. Measured with immunoSEQ multiplex PCR; TCRdb has only the in-frame clones, and not every one. The sample consists of 150,000 to 200,000 clones, more than 65% of them appearing once. Input material: PBMCs or T cells enriched from blood (not recorded which). The receptors derive from a woman aged 50 to 60 with acute COVID-19.

In this sample, this clone turned up many times. The CDR3 is CASNRRVQDTQYF. Written as DNA, the CDR3 is TGTGCCAGCAATAGGCGGGTGCAGGATACGCAGTATTTT. The rearrangement uses TRBV12-3 or TRBV12-4 and TRBJ2-3; D perhaps matches TRBD2 (5 bases). The V end lost 7 bases, the J end lost 6 bases, and 14 bases lay between the germline ends. The CDR3 is 13 residues long.

This clone has just a few counts. This chain uses TRBV27 with TRBJ2-1, with 9 bases identical to TRBD2. This CDR3 has 18 residues. Losses at the gene ends were 7 bases for V and 0 bases for J; bases not matched to a gene: 13. Germline V gene data show CDR1 as MNHEY and CDR2 as SMNVEV (reference sequence). The CDR3 DNA is TGTGCCAGCACCGCTCAGCGGGGGGCCGGTCTCTCCTACAATGAGCAGTTCTTC. As protein: CASTAQRGAGLSYNEQFF.

For this clone: The junction and the germline gene differ at one end; a read error may be behind it. The chain uses TRBV7-7 and TRBJ1-1; TRBD1 matches at 10 bases. The CDR3 is 13 residues long. CDR1 is SSHAT, CDR2 FNYEAQ, per germline (reference sequence). CDR3 sequence (DNA): TGTGCTAGCAGCCCGGGACAGGGGACTGAAGCTTTCTTT. Its protein product is CASSPGQGTEAFF.

The chain employs TRBV4-1 and TRBJ2-4, with TRBD2 identical over 9 bases. The CDR3 consists of 16 residues. V was pared by 0 bases and J by 1 base, with 1 base of the junction left unmatched. CDR1 is MGHRA and CDR2 is YSYEKL in the germline V gene. The CDR3 reads CASSQDSGGAKNIQYF. The CDR3 nucleotides read TGCGCCAGCAGCCAAGACAGCGGGGGGGCCAAAAACATTCAGTACTTC.

The chain joins TRBV14 to TRBJ2-3; TRBD1 aligns across 8 bases. CDR1 is SGHDN, CDR2 FVKESK, per germline. This CDR3 is 15 amino acids long. V lost 4 bases and J lost 6; bases outside the gene matches: 9. CDR3 protein: CASSRGLTGGDTQYF. CDR3 bases: TGTGCCAGCAGCCGTGGACTTACAGGGGGGGATACGCAGTATTTT.

This chain uses TRBV6-6 with TRBJ1-6; TRBD1 agrees at 7 bases. CDR1 is MNHNY, CDR2 SVGAGI, per germline (reference sequence). The ends lost 4 bases at V and 9 bases at J; junction bases unmatched: 12. The CDR3 consists of 16 residues. CDR3 sequence: CASSFQGVDLGSPLHF. The CDR3 coding sequence is TGTGCCAGCAGTTTCCAGGGGGTAGATTTGGGTTCACCCCTCCACTTT.

The chain is built from TRBV19 and TRBJ1-6; a possible D gene is TRBD1 (6 bases). Germline CDR1 LNHDA, CDR2 SQIVND (reference sequence). CDR3 length: 16 amino acids. The V and J ends lost 5 bases and 3 bases respectively, with 14 bases between them. DNA for the CDR3: TGTGCCAGTAGTGCGGGGGCAGATTTCTATAATTCACCCCTCCACTTT. Translating it yields CASSAGADFYNSPLHF.

The chain uses TRBV6-5 and TRBJ1-4; D perhaps matches TRBD1 (6 bases). Germline loops: CDR1 MNHEY, CDR2 SVGAGI. V was trimmed by 5 bases and J by 5 bases, leaving 15 bases between them. CDR3 size: 15 residues. The CDR3 nucleotides read TGTGCCAGCAGTCGGCGCGGGGGGGCCAATGAAAAACTGTTTTTT. Protein sequence: CASSRRGGANEKLFF.

The rearrangement uses TRBV7-3 and TRBJ1-5, with TRBD1 as a possible D gene (5 bases). Trimming took off 4 bases at V and 5 bases at J, with 18 bases between the two ends. CDR1 and CDR2 from the germline V gene are SGHTA and FQGTGA. The CDR3 spans 16 residues. CDR3 nucleotide sequence: TGTGCCAGCAGCTCAAGGGGCGGGGTAAGGGATCAGCCCCAGCATTTT. Its protein product is CASSSRGGVRDQPQHF.

V is TRBV29-1 and J is TRBJ2-1; 12 nucleotides align to TRBD2. Germline V CDR1 and CDR2: SQVTM, ANQGSEA. The V segment lost 1 base and the J segment 2 bases; nucleotides outside the gene matches: 3. The CDR3 spans 16 residues. Here the CDR3 reads CSVEGLAGATYNEQFF. CDR3 sequence (DNA): TGCAGCGTTGAAGGACTAGCGGGGGCAACCTACAATGAGCAGTTCTTC.

The J gene is TRBJ1-1, the V gene TRBV7-2; 10 nucleotides align to TRBD1. Germline V gives CDR1 SGHTA, CDR2 FQGNSA. Trimming cost V 5 bases and J 7 bases; bases outside gene matches: 19. The CDR3 runs 18 residues. CDR3: CASSPWETGGLRSGEAFF. The CDR3 nucleotides are TGTGCCAGCAGCCCGTGGGAGACAGGGGGCCTCAGGTCGGGTGAAGCTTTCTTT.

V and J are TRBV6-5 and TRBJ1-2; a possible D gene is TRBD1 (6 bases). V shed 8 bases and J shed 2 bases, with 6 bases lying between them. The CDR3 sequence is 11 residues long. Germline lookup yields CDR1 MNHEY and CDR2 SVGAGI. CDR3 amino acids: CASQGNYGYTF. The CDR3 nucleotides are TGTGCCAGCCAGGGGAACTATGGCTACACCTTC.

This chain joins TRBV3-1 (or the pseudogene TRBV3-2) and TRBJ2-7; a weak D match, TRBD1 (6 bases). Deletions cut 6 bases from V and 7 bases from J, with 19 bases between. The CDR3 loop spans 14 amino acids. Looked up from germline, CDR1 is LGHDT and CDR2 is YNNKEL (reference sequence). The CDR3 is CASSLTTGSGEQYV. DNA of the CDR3: TGTGCCAGCAGTCTAACTACAGGGTCCGGGGAGCAGTACGTC.

This CDR3 is CASSPPSDRGLWETQYF. CDR3 coding DNA: TGTGCCAGCTCACCACCGTCCGACAGGGGGCTTTGGGAGACCCAGTACTTC. The gene calls are TRBV18 and TRBJ2-5; 10 positions match TRBD1. CDR3 size: 17 residues. V was pared by 0 bases and J by 5 bases, with 9 bases of the junction left unmatched. Germline loops: CDR1 KGHSH, CDR2 LQKENI.

This chain connects TRBV4-1 to TRBJ2-5; the match to TRBD2 covers 9 bases. CDR1 is MGHRA and CDR2 is YSYEKL in the germline V gene. The CDR3 extends over 18 amino acids. V lost 0 bases and J lost 0; bases outside the gene matches: 8. CDR3 residues: CASSQDEVAGDYQETQYF. As DNA, the CDR3 is TGCGCCAGCAGCCAAGATGAGGTAGCGGGGGATTACCAAGAGACCCAGTACTTC.

This clone turned up a few times. The genes are TRBV30 and TRBJ1-2; 10 bases line up with TRBD1. The V gene end was trimmed by 2 bases and the J gene end by 3 bases; junction bases not matched to a gene: 9. The CDR3 is made up of 16 amino acids. The germline gives CDR1 GTSNPN, CDR2 SVGIG (reference sequence). CDR3 sequence (DNA): TGTGCCTGGAGTTCCCCGACAGGGGGCGCGTACTATGGCTACACCTTC. This translates into CAWSSPTGGAYYGYTF. The full variable domain, completed using reference TRBV30 and TRBJ1-2, is SQTIHQWPATLVQPVGSPLSLECTVEGTSNPNLYWYRQAAGRGLQLLFYSVGIGQISSEVPQNLSASRPQDRQFILSSKKLLLSDSGFYLCAWSSPTGGAYYGYTFGSGTRLTVV.

This clone was seen a few times. This chain joins TRBV6-5 and TRBJ1-1, with 12 bases lining up with TRBD1. The CDR3 contains 13 residues. The germline CDR1 and CDR2 sequences are MNHEY and SVGAGI. J was trimmed by 9 bases and V by 8 bases; bases with no gene match: 7. CDR3 sequence reads: CASPNRDRGQAFF. CDR3 DNA sequence: TGTGCCAGCCCCAACCGGGACAGGGGGCAAGCTTTCTTT.